The sequence of this TCR beta chain was determined in a study of human T cells and chemical hapten exposure. The CDR3 spans 15 residues. The ends were cut back, 6 bases at V and 1 base at J, with 15 bases in the middle. The library tagged each cDNA molecule with unique molecular identifiers. TCRdb analysed the reads with MiXCR anew, one entry per CDR3 protein. The data show about 120,000 distinct CDR3 sequences, with approximately 9.3% seen just once and 1.3% to 1.5% held by the top ten. Blood, whole and unfractionated, served as the source for total RNA extraction. J is TRBJ2-5 and V is TRBV12-3 or TRBV12-4; D possibly corresponds to TRBD2 (6 bases). The receptor was isolated from a human donor in good health. Some clones in this sample may be carry-over from other donors' samples. The sequenced material came from whole blood. CDR3 residues: CASRLSGAGQETQYF. The CDR3 DNA reads TGTGCCAGCAGACTTAGCGGAGCAGGCCAAGAGACCCAGTACTTC.